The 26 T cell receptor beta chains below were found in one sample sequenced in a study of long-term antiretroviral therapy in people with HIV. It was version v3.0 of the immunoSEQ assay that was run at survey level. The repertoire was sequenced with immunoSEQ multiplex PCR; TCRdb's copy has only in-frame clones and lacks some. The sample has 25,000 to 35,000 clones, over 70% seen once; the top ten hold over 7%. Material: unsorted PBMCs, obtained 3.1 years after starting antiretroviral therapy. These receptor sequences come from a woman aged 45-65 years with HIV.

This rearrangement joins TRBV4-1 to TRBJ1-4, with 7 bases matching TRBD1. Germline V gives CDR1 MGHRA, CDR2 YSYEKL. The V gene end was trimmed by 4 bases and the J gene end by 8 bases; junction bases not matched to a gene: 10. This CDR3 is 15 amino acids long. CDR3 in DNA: TGCGCCAGCAGCCTAAGGACAGGTAGAGACGAAAAACTGTTTTTT. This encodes CASSLRTGRDEKLFF.

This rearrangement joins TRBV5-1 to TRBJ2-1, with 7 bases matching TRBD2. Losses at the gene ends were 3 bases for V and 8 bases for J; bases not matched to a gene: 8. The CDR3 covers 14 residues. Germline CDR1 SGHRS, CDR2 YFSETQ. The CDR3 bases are TGCGCCAGCAGCTGGGCGGGGGTAAGCGATGAGCAGTTCTTC. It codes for CASSWAGVSDEQFF.

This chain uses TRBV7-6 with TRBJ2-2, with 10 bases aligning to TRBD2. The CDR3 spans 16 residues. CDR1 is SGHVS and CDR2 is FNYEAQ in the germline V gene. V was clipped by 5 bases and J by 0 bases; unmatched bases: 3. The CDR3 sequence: CASSPGLAANTGELFF. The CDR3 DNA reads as TGTGCCAGCAGCCCCGGACTAGCGGCGAACACCGGGGAGCTGTTTTTT.

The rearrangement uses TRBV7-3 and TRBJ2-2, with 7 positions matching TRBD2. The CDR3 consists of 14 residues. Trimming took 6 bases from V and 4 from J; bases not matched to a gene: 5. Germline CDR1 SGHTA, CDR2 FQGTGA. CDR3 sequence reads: CASRSGGGTGELFF. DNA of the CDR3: TGTGCCAGCAGAAGTGGGGGGGGCACCGGGGAGCTGTTTTTT.

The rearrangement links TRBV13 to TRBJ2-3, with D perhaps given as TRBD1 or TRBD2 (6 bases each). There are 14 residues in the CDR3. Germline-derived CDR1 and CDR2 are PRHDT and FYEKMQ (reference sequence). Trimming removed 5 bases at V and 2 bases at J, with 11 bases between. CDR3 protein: CASSEGGFTDTQYF. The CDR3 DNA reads TGTGCCAGCAGCGAAGGGGGGTTCACAGATACGCAGTATTTT.

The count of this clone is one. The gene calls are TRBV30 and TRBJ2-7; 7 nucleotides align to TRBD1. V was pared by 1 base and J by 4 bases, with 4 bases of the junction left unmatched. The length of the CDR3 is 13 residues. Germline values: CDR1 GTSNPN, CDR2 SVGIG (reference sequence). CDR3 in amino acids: CAWSARQGYEQYV. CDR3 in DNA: TGTGCCTGGAGTGCTCGACAGGGTTACGAGCAGTACGTC.

The CDR3: CASSVEGEIADTQYF. The CDR3 DNA reads TGTGCCAGCAGCGTCGAGGGGGAAATAGCAGATACGCAGTATTTT. The gene calls are TRBV9 and TRBJ2-3, with D possibly being TRBD1 (6 bases). Germline V gives CDR1 SGDLS, CDR2 YYNGEE. V was trimmed by 2 bases and J by 4 bases, leaving 14 bases between them. The CDR3 has 15 residues.

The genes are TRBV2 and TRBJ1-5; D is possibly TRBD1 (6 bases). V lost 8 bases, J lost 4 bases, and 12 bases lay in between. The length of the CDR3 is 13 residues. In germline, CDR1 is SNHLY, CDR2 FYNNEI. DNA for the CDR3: TGTGCCAGCCGTATTACAGGGAATCAGCCCCAGCATTTT. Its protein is CASRITGNQPQHF.

The CDR3 here is CASSLAGGVNQPQHF. The CDR3 DNA sequence: TGCGCCAGCAGCTTGGCTGGCGGTGTCAATCAGCCCCAGCATTTT. This rearrangement joins TRBV5-1 to TRBJ1-5; D ambiguous. Germline V gene data show CDR1 as SGHRS and CDR2 as YFSETQ. This CDR3 comprises 15 residues. Trimming shortened V by 0 bases and J by 3 bases, and 10 bases separated the two germline ends.

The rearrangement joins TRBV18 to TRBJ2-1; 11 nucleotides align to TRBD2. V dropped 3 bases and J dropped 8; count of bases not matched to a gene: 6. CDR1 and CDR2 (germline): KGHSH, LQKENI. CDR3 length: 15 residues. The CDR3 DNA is TGTGCCAGCTCACCCCTAGCGGGGGGTAGCGATGAGCAGTTCTTC. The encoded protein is CASSPLAGGSDEQFF.

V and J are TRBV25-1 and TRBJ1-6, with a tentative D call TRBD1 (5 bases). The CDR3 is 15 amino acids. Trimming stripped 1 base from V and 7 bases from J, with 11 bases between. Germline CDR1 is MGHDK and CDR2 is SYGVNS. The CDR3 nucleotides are TGTGCCAGCAGTGAATTTGGCAGGGAAAATTCACCCCTCCACTTT. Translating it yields CASSEFGRENSPLHF.

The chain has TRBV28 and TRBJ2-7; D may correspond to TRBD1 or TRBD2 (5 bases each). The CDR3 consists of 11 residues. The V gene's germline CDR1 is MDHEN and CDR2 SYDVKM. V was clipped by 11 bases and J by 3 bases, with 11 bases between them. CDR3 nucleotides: TGTGCCGGGGGATCGAACTACGAGCAGTACTTC. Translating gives CAGGSNYEQYF.

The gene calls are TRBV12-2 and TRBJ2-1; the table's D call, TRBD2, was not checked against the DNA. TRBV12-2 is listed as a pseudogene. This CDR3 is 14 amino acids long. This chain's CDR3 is CASRFWSFFNEQFF. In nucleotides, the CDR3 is TGTGCAAGTCGCTTTTGGAGTTTCTTCAATGAGCAGTTCTTC.

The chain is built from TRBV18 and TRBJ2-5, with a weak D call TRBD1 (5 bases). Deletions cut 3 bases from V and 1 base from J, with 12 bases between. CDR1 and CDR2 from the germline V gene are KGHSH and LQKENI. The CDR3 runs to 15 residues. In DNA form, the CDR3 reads TGTGCCAGCTCACCGCAGCCGACAGTCCAAGAGACCCAGTACTTC. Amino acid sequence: CASSPQPTVQETQYF.

As DNA, the CDR3 is TGTGCCAGCGCCCTTTACGGGGGCAGCACAGATACGCAGTATTTT. Protein product: CASALYGGSTDTQYF. The chain combines TRBV9 with TRBJ2-3; perhaps D is TRBD1 or TRBD2 (6 bases each). V was shortened by 7 bases and J by 0 bases, with 15 bases between the two germline ends. Germline V lookup: CDR1 SGDLS, CDR2 YYNGEE. The CDR3 extends over 15 amino acids.

The CDR3 loop is CTTGDSYNEQFF. The CDR3 coding sequence is TGTACTACAGGGGACAGTTACAATGAGCAGTTCTTC. The chain recombines TRBV27 with TRBJ2-1; 7 bases map to TRBD1. This CDR3 is built from 12 residues. Germline CDR1 MNHEY, CDR2 SMNVEV (reference sequence).

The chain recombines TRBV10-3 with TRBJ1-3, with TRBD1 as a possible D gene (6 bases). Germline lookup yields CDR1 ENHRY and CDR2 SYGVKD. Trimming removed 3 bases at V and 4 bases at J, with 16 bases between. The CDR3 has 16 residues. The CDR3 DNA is TGTGCCATCAGTGACCCAGTCGGGGGGCTAGGAAACACCATATATTTT. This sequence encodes CAISDPVGGLGNTIYF.

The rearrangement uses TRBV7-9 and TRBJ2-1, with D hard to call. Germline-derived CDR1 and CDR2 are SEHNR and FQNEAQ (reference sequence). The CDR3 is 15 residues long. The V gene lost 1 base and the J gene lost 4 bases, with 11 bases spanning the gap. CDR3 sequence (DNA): TGTGCCAGCAGCTTAGTCTTCACTTCATACAATGAGCAGTTCTTC. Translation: CASSLVFTSYNEQFF.

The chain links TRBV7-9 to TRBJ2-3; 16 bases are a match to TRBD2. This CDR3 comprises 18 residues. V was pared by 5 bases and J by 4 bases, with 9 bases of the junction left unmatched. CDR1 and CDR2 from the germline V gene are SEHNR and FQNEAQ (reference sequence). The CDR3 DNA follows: TGTGCCAGCAGCCCGCCGGGACTAGCGGGGGGGCCGGCAGATACGCAGTATTTT. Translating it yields CASSPPGLAGGPADTQYF.

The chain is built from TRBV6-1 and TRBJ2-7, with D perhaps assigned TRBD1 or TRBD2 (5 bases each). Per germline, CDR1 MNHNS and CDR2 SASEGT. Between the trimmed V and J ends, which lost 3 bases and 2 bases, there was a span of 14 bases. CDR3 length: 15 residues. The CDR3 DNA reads TGTGCCAGCAGTGACTCCCGGGGCCCGCCCTACGAGCAGTACTTC. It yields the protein CASSDSRGPPYEQYF.

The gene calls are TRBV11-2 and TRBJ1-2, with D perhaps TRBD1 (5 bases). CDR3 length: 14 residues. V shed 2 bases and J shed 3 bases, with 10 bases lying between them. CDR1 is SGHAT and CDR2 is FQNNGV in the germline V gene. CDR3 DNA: TGTGCCAGCAGCTTATTAGACAGTGACTATGGCTACACCTTC. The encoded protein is CASSLLDSDYGYTF.

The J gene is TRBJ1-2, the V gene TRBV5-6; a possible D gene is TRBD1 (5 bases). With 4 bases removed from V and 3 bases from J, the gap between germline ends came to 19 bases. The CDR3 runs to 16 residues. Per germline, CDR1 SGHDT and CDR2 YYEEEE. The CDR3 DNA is TGTGCCAGCAGCCTGGTGGGGGATCCCTCCTACTATGGCTACACCTTC. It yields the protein CASSLVGDPSYYGYTF.

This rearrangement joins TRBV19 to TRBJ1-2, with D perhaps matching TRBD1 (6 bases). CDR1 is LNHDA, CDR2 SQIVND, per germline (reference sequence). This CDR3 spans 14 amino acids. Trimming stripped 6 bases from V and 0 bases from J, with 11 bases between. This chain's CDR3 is CASRLDSSNYGYTF. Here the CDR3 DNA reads TGTGCCAGTAGGTTGGACAGCTCTAACTATGGCTACACCTTC.

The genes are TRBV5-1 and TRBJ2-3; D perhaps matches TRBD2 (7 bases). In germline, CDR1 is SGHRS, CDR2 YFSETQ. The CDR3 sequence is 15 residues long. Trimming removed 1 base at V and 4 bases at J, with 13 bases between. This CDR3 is CASSLSRRGPDTQYF. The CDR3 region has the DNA TGCGCCAGCAGCTTGAGTCGGCGGGGGCCAGATACGCAGTATTTT.

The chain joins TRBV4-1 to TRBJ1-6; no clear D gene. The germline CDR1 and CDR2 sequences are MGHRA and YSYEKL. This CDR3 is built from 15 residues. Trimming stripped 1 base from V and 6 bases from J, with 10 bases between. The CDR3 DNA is TGCGCCAGCAGCCAAGGGTCCGACGGTAATTCACCCCTCCACTTT. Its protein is CASSQGSDGNSPLHF.

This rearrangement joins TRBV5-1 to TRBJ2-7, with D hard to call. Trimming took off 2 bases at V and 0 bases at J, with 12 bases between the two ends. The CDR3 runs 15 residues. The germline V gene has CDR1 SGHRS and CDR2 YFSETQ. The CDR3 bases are TGCGCCAGCAGCTTCTCGGGCGCCGTCTCCTACGAGCAGTACTTC. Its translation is CASSFSGAVSYEQYF.